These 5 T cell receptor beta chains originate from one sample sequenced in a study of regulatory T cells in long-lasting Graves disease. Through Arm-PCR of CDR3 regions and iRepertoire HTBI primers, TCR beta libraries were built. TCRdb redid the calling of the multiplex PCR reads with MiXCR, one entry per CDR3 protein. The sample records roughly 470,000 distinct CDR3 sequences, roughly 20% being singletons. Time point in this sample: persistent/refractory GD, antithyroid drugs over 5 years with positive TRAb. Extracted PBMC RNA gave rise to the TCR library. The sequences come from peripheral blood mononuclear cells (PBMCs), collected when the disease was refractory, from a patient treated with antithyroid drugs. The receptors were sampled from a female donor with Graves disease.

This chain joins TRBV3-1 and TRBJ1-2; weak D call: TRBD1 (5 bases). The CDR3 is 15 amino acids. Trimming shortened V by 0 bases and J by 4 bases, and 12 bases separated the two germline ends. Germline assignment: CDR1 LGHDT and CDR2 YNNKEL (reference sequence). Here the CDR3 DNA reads TGTGCCAGCAGCCAAGACCATCGGGGGTCCTATGGCTACACCTTC. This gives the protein CASSQDHRGSYGYTF.

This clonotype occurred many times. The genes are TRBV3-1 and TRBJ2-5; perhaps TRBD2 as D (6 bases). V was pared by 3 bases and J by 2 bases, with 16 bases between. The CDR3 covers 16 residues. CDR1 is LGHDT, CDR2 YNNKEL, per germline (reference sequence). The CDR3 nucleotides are TGTGCCAGCAGCCATTCCGGAAGGGACTTTCAAGAGACCCAGTACTTC. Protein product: CASSHSGRDFQETQYF.

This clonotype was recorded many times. CDR3 protein: CASKPGSVDYGYTF. CDR3 in DNA: TGCGCCAGCAAACCGGGGTCAGTCGACTATGGCTACACCTTC. The rearrangement uses TRBV5-1 and TRBJ1-2, with D hard to call. The germline V and J ends were trimmed by 6 bases and 3 bases, with 15 bases remaining between them. CDR1 and CDR2 from the germline V gene are SGHRS and YFSETQ. The CDR3 is 14 amino acids. The whole variable domain, filled in from reference TRBV5-1 and TRBJ1-2, reads KAGVTQTPRYLIKTRGQQVTLSCSPISGHRSVSWYQQTPGQGLQFLFEYFSETQRNKGNFPGRFSGRQFSNSRSEMNVSTLELGDSALYLCASKPGSVDYGYTFGSGTRLTVV.

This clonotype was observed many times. The CDR3 protein is CASTRGTAKNIQYF. The CDR3 nucleotides are TGTGCCAGTACCAGGGGGACGGCCAAAAACATTCAGTACTTC. The V call is TRBV2, the J call TRBJ2-4, with TRBD1 matching over 7 bases. In germline, CDR1 is SNHLY, CDR2 FYNNEI. Germline trimming cut 9 bases from V and 1 base from J; bases unmatched to any gene: 6. The CDR3 spans 14 residues.

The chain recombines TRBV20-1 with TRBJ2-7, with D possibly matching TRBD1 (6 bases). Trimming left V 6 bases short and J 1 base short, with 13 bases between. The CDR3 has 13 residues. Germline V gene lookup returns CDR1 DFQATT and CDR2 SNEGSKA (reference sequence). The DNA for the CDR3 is TGCAGTGCCCCCCCAGGGGAATCCTACGAGCAGTACTTC. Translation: CSAPPGESYEQYF.